This T cell receptor (beta chain) was retrieved from a study of T-cell memory formation after mild COVID-19. Study overall: Most TCR clusters belonged to a single donor. Study-wide results and caveats: The pre-infection memory compartment contained some responding clones, suggesting cross-reactive memory joined. CD4+ contracting clones lay mainly in CM and EM, CD8+ ones in EMRA. Later expanders leaned toward CD4+, whereas clones contracting from day 15 to 85 were balanced CD4/CD8.

TCRdb reprocessed the 5' RACE reads with MiXCR, giving one entry per CDR3 protein. The table shows a few hundred thousand distinct CDR3 sequences, with approximately 24% occurring only once. Regarding this clonotype: What it binds is not known.

The V gene's germline CDR1 is SGHTA and CDR2 FQGNSA. The V end lost 5 bases, the J end lost 6 bases, and 7 bases lay between the germline ends. The CDR3 spans 11 residues. This TCR was recovered from an adult woman who had mild COVID-19 (a few samples of this study predate the infection). Cell type and time point are not known. Sequenced sample: PBMCs or a T cell subset sorted from them (not recorded which). This chain connects TRBV7-2 to TRBJ2-5; D ambiguous. CDR3 nucleotide sequence: TGTGCCAGCAGCGTCCAGAAGACCCAGTACTTC. Amino acids: CASSVQKTQYF. The entire variable domain, with the rest obtained from reference TRBV7-2 and TRBJ2-5, is as follows: GAGVSQSPSNKVTEKGKDVELRCDPISGHTALYWYRQSLGQGLEFLIYFQGNSAPDKSGLPSDRFSAERTGGSVSTLTIQRTQQEDSAVYLCASSVQKTQYFGPGTRLLVL.